This T cell receptor (beta chain) was recovered during a study of blood T cell repertoires in COVID-19. Across the study: Whether acute or convalescent, the COVID-19 samples came from the United States, Italy and Spain. The analysed material was cDNA or gDNA that came from T cells, B-cell-depleted T cells, or PBMCs.

The CDR3 extends over 15 amino acids. V lost 7 bases to trimming and J lost 0 bases, with 16 bases between them. CDR1 is SGHTS, CDR2 YDEGEE, per germline. Original processing notes: Amplifying reference gene primers gave estimates of nucleated cell counts. TCRdb's table, derived via immunoSEQ multiplex PCR, lists solely in-frame clones and lacks some. The V and J calls and the clone size are those of that table, but D and trimming were determined from the DNA. The table records more than 200,000 clones, roughly 80% of them present only once. The clonotype originates from a woman between 65 and 79 years old with active or convalescent COVID-19. The specimen sequenced was peripheral blood. This chain connects TRBV5-8 to TRBJ1-1, with D unclear. CDR3: CASPGGPSLNTEAFF. The CDR3 region has the DNA TGTGCCAGCCCTGGTGGCCCTTCCCTGAACACTGAAGCTTTCTTT.